These 32 T cell receptor beta chains were sequenced from one sample in a study of shared clonotypes between healthy human individuals. Sequencing used immunoSEQ multiplex PCR; TCRdb keeps in-frame clones, though not all of them. Among about 560,000 clones listed, roughly four fifths were seen once. Source material: PBMCs. The source is a woman between 40 and 55 years old in good health. Some clones in this sample may be carry-over from other donors' samples.

In the case of this clone: The junction differs from germline at one of its ends, possibly a read error. CDR3 loop: CAWSVRLGIIHF. The CDR3 bases are TGTGCCTGGAGTGTACGGCTGGGGATAATCCACTTC. V usage is TRBV30 and J usage is TRBJ2-7; the D is unclear. Germline loops: CDR1 GTSNPN, CDR2 SVGIG (reference sequence). The CDR3 has 12 residues.

V is TRBV6-1 and J is TRBJ2-3; 11 nucleotides align to TRBD2. The junction had 4 bases not matched to a gene; V was cut back by 7 bases and J by 4 bases. The CDR3 is 14 amino acids. The germline V gene encodes CDR1 MNHNS and CDR2 SASEGT. The CDR3 DNA reads as TGTGCCAGCATGGCTAGCGGGAGGTCAGATACGCAGTATTTT. It encodes CASMASGRSDTQYF.

The chain employs TRBV11-2 and TRBJ2-5; D not resolved. V shed 6 bases and J shed 2 bases, with 10 bases lying between them. The CDR3 runs 13 residues. Germline CDR1 and CDR2: SGHAT and FQNNGV. This CDR3 reads CASSMDPQETQYF. CDR3 nucleotides: TGTGCCAGCAGTATGGACCCTCAAGAGACCCAGTACTTC.

This clone was observed a single time. The genes are TRBV28 and TRBJ1-1, with no clear D. Germline V CDR1 and CDR2: MDHEN, SYDVKM. V lost 3 bases and J 1 base, leaving 9 bases between the germline ends. CDR3 length: 14 amino acids. DNA of the CDR3: TGTGCCAGCAGTTTGGCGCAGACGAACACTGAAGCTTTCTTT. It is translated as CASSLAQTNTEAFF.

The J gene is TRBJ1-2, the V gene TRBV2; a possible D gene is TRBD1 (6 bases). The CDR3 covers 13 residues. Germline CDR1 and CDR2: SNHLY and FYNNEI. V was pared by 5 bases and J by 4 bases, with 11 bases between. The CDR3 is CASSKDSVYGYTF. CDR3 nucleotides: TGTGCCAGCAGTAAGGACAGCGTCTATGGCTACACCTTC.

The chain uses TRBV7-2 and TRBJ2-1; D possibly uses TRBD1 or TRBD2 (6 bases each). Germline assignment: CDR1 SGHTA and CDR2 FQGNSA. The CDR3 runs 15 residues. Trimming removed 6 bases from V and 4 bases from J, with 16 bases in between. The CDR3 nucleotides read TGTGCCAGCAGTCCGACTAGGGGGGCTTACAATGAGCAGTTCTTC. Protein: CASSPTRGAYNEQFF.

This chain connects TRBV7-9 to TRBJ1-3; D not resolved. Germline CDR1 is SEHNR and CDR2 is FQNEAQ (reference sequence). This CDR3 is built from 13 residues. Trimming removed 1 base from V and 4 bases from J, with 5 bases in between. In DNA form, the CDR3 reads TGTGCCAGCAGCTTAGAACGCGGAAACACCATATATTTT. Its translation is CASSLERGNTIYF.

This clone was detected once. The chain uses TRBV7-9 and TRBJ2-1; TRBD1 matches at 7 bases. Looked up from germline, CDR1 is SEHNR and CDR2 is FQNEAQ (reference sequence). This CDR3 comprises 16 residues. The J segment lost 1 base and the V segment lost 5 bases, leaving 8 bases of the junction unmatched. The CDR3 sequence: CASSPRTGASYNEQFF. CDR3 DNA sequence: TGTGCCAGCAGCCCCCGTACAGGGGCGTCCTACAATGAGCAGTTCTTC.

This clone has more than one count but fewer than ten. An end of the junction does not agree with germline; a read error may underlie this. The V call is TRBV7-7, the J call TRBJ2-5; maybe TRBD2 (5 bases). Germline loops: CDR1 SSHAT, CDR2 FNYEAQ (reference sequence). The CDR3 spans 14 residues. CDR3 sequence reads: CASSLGSSSQTQYF. The DNA of the CDR3 is TGTGCTAGCAGCTTAGGGTCTAGCAGTCAGACCCAGTACTTC.

The genes are TRBV5-1 and TRBJ2-5; 8 nucleotides agree with TRBD1. Germline assignment: CDR1 SGHRS and CDR2 YFSETQ. V lost 3 bases, J lost 5 bases, and 9 bases stayed unmatched. This CDR3 is 15 amino acids long. CDR3 protein: CASSYLTGDGETQYF. For the CDR3, the DNA is TGCGCCAGCAGCTACCTGACAGGGGATGGGGAGACCCAGTACTTC.

The V and J genes are TRBV7-2 and TRBJ1-5, with D uncertain. Trimming shortened V by 5 bases and J by 6 bases, and 11 bases separated the two germline ends. The germline V gene has CDR1 SGHTA and CDR2 FQGNSA. This CDR3 is built from 13 residues. DNA of the CDR3: TGTGCCAGCAGCCCCAATATGGGTCAGCCCCAGCATTTT. It specifies CASSPNMGQPQHF.

V is TRBV5-6 and J is TRBJ1-1; D is unclear. Germline V gene lookup returns CDR1 SGHDT and CDR2 YYEEEE. The CDR3 loop spans 14 amino acids. V shed 1 base and J shed 1 base, with 8 bases lying between them. CDR3 in amino acids: CASSLYAANTEAFF. The CDR3 nucleotides are TGTGCCAGCAGCTTGTACGCGGCGAACACTGAAGCTTTCTTT.

The CDR3 here is CASSEAQGWSEKLFF. The CDR3 DNA reads as TGTGCCAGCTCAGAGGCACAGGGTTGGAGTGAAAAACTGTTTTTT. The rearrangement links TRBV18 to TRBJ1-4; D perhaps matches TRBD1 (6 bases). The V and J ends lost 5 bases and 7 bases respectively, with 17 bases between them. CDR3 length: 15 amino acids. Germline-derived CDR1 and CDR2 are KGHSH and LQKENI.

The CDR3 nucleotides read TGCGCCAGCAGCTTGCGGGAATCCTACAATGAGCAGTTCTTC. It translates to CASSLRESYNEQFF. The rearrangement uses TRBV5-1 and TRBJ2-1; weak D call: TRBD2 (5 bases). CDR1 SGHRS and CDR2 YFSETQ come from the germline V gene. The V end was cut by 1 base, the J end by 1 base, with 6 bases between. The CDR3 totals 14 residues.

The chain joins TRBV4-3 to TRBJ2-3; possible D gene TRBD2, 5 bases. Germline V lookup: CDR1 LGHNA, CDR2 YSLEER. The V gene lost 0 bases and the J gene lost 2 bases, with 9 bases spanning the gap. The CDR3 spans 15 residues. The CDR3 reads CASSQERAYTDTQYF. CDR3 coding DNA: TGCGCCAGCAGCCAAGAGCGGGCCTACACAGATACGCAGTATTTT.

The chain has TRBV27 and TRBJ1-5, with D hard to call. The CDR3 is 13 amino acids. The V end lost 5 bases, the J end lost 3 bases, and 8 bases lay between the germline ends. The germline gives CDR1 MNHEY, CDR2 SMNVEV (reference sequence). CDR3 protein: CASSLGNNQPQHF. The CDR3 nucleotides read TGTGCCAGCAGTCTAGGGAACAATCAGCCCCAGCATTTT.

This rearrangement joins TRBV7-2 to TRBJ2-3, with 12 bases identical to TRBD2. The CDR3 extends over 16 amino acids. In germline, CDR1 is SGHTA, CDR2 FQGNSA. J was trimmed by 2 bases and V by 5 bases; bases with no gene match: 5. CDR3 in amino acids: CASSLGLAGITDTQYF. CDR3 DNA: TGTGCCAGCAGCCTCGGACTAGCGGGGATCACAGATACGCAGTATTTT.

V and J are TRBV15 and TRBJ2-7; no firm D call. The CDR3 runs 15 residues. V dropped 5 bases and J dropped 6 bases, with 20 bases sitting between them. Germline values: CDR1 LNHNV, CDR2 YYDKDF (reference sequence). Here the CDR3 reads CATSLLVGIGGEQYF. The CDR3, as DNA: TGTGCCACCAGCCTTCTGGTTGGAATCGGTGGCGAGCAGTACTTC.

This clone was counted a few times. The same CDR3 also results from other DNA sequences found in this sample. CDR3 DNA: TGTGCCAGCAGTTTCAGGGGGACTAATGAAAAACTGTTTTTT. As protein: CASSFRGTNEKLFF. The chain uses TRBV28 and TRBJ1-4, with 7 bases that match TRBD1. From germline, CDR1 is MDHEN and CDR2 SYDVKM. The ends lost 3 bases at V and 2 bases at J; junction bases unmatched: 0. CDR3 size: 14 residues.

The J gene is TRBJ2-1, the V gene TRBV5-1, with 9 bases matching TRBD2. V gave up 4 bases and J gave up 4 bases; unmatched junction bases: 9. The CDR3 contains 16 residues. Germline CDR1 reads SGHRS; CDR2 reads YFSETQ. The CDR3 DNA follows: TGCGCCAGCAGCCCCAGGGTACTAGCGGGTTACAATGAGCAGTTCTTC. Protein product: CASSPRVLAGYNEQFF.

This clone was seen a single time. This chain uses TRBV7-3 with TRBJ1-1; no clear D gene. CDR3 length: 14 amino acids. The V and J ends lost 2 bases and 1 base respectively, with 8 bases between them. CDR1 is SGHTA and CDR2 is FQGTGA in the germline V gene. The CDR3 is CASSLPGTNTEAFF. The CDR3 DNA follows: TGTGCCAGCAGCTTACCGGGAACGAACACTGAAGCTTTCTTT.

The V gene is TRBV28, the J gene TRBJ2-6; possible D gene TRBD1, 5 bases. Trimming left V 5 bases short and J 1 base short, with 21 bases between. This CDR3 spans 19 amino acids. Germline V gene sequence: CDR1 MDHEN, CDR2 SYDVKM. The CDR3 spells CASSPPWGQTSSGANVLTF. DNA of the CDR3: TGTGCCAGCAGTCCTCCTTGGGGCCAAACGTCTTCTGGGGCCAACGTCCTGACTTTC.

This rearrangement joins TRBV30 to TRBJ2-5, with TRBD1 as a possible D gene (7 bases). The CDR3 has 15 amino acids. The V end was cut by 4 bases, the J end by 5 bases, with 20 bases between. The germline CDR1 and CDR2 sequences are GTSNPN and SVGIG (reference sequence). In nucleotides, the CDR3 is TGTGCCTGGAATGCGGGACAGCTCCTAAGGGAGACCCAGTACTTC. Translating it yields CAWNAGQLLRETQYF.

The chain links TRBV28 to TRBJ2-7; 10 bases are a match to TRBD1. Germline V gene sequence: CDR1 MDHEN, CDR2 SYDVKM. V shed 4 bases, J shed 6 bases, and the junction held 15 bases outside the gene matches. This CDR3 contains 17 residues. CDR3 sequence reads: CASSYSPPRDRGSEQYF. The CDR3 nucleotides are TGTGCCAGCAGTTACTCCCCCCCCCGGGACAGGGGATCCGAGCAGTACTTC.

The gene calls are TRBV11-2 and TRBJ2-7, with 9 bases lining up with TRBD1. Germline assignment: CDR1 SGHAT and CDR2 FQNNGV. CDR3 length: 13 amino acids. V dropped 5 bases and J dropped 6; count of bases not matched to a gene: 5. The CDR3 coding sequence is TGTGCCAGCAGCCAAGGGACAGGGCTCGAGCAGTACTTC. It specifies CASSQGTGLEQYF.

This chain links TRBV28 with TRBJ2-7; 9 nucleotides match TRBD1. V gave up 4 bases and J gave up 4 bases; unmatched junction bases: 8. CDR1 is MDHEN, CDR2 SYDVKM, per germline. This CDR3 is built from 15 residues. DNA for the CDR3: TGTGCCAGCAGTTCCGGGACAGGGTGGAGGTACGAGCAGTACTTC. Translated, it gives CASSSGTGWRYEQYF.

This clone is a singleton in its sample. The chain combines TRBV4-1 with TRBJ2-3; the match to TRBD1 covers 8 bases. The CDR3 length is 13 residues. With V trimmed by 6 bases and J by 7 bases, 6 bases remained unmatched. Germline assignment: CDR1 MGHRA and CDR2 YSYEKL. The CDR3 spells CASSLDRGHTQYF. Here the CDR3 DNA reads TGCGCCAGCAGTCTCGACAGGGGTCATACGCAGTATTTT.

This clone was counted once. The chain has TRBV9 and TRBJ1-2, with D unresolved. Germline V lookup: CDR1 SGDLS, CDR2 YYNGEE. V was cut by 4 bases and J by 4 bases, with 14 bases left in between. This CDR3 comprises 14 residues. CDR3 sequence: CASSPVSTLYGYTF. CDR3 coding DNA: TGTGCCAGCAGCCCCGTGAGTACTCTCTATGGCTACACCTTC. The whole variable domain, remainder taken from reference TRBV9 and TRBJ1-2, is DSGVTQTPKHLITATGQRVTLRCSPRSGDLSVYWYQQSLDQGLQFLIQYYNGEERAKGNILERFSAQQFPDLHSELNLSSLELGDSALYFCASSPVSTLYGYTFGSGTRLTVV.

V gene TRBV11-3 combines with J gene TRBJ2-2; tentatively, D is TRBD2 (6 bases). V lost 1 base and J lost 6, with 9 bases in between. Germline V gene sequence: CDR1 SGHNT, CDR2 YENEEA. The CDR3 length is 14 residues. The CDR3 here is CASSLGTMAGELFF. CDR3 DNA sequence: TGTGCCAGCAGCTTAGGGACTATGGCCGGGGAGCTGTTTTTT.

The rearrangement links TRBV5-1 to TRBJ2-1; 7 bases line up with TRBD2. The CDR3 loop spans 14 amino acids. Trimming took 5 bases from V and 7 from J; bases not matched to a gene: 9. CDR1 and CDR2 (germline): SGHRS, YFSETQ. The CDR3, as DNA: TGCGCCAGCAGAAGGGGCGGGGGACTTAATGAGCAGTTCTTC. Translated: CASRRGGGLNEQFF. The full variable domain, with the rest looked up from reference TRBV5-1 and TRBJ2-1, is KAGVTQTPRYLIKTRGQQVTLSCSPISGHRSVSWYQQTPGQGLQFLFEYFSETQRNKGNFPGRFSGRQFSNSRSEMNVSTLELGDSALYLCASRRGGGLNEQFFGPGTRLTVL.

A remark on this clone: The same CDR3 arises from other DNA sequences in this sample as well. The chain carries TRBV2 and TRBJ1-2; possible D gene TRBD1, 5 bases. Germline values: CDR1 SNHLY, CDR2 FYNNEI. The V end lost 4 bases, the J end lost 0 bases, and 9 bases lay between the germline ends. This CDR3 has 14 amino acids. The CDR3 is CASSGQGSNYGYTF. The CDR3 DNA reads TGTGCCAGCAGTGGTCAGGGTTCTAACTATGGCTACACCTTC.

The chain recombines TRBV6-6 with TRBJ1-6; D not certain. The CDR3 loop spans 14 amino acids. Germline V CDR1 and CDR2: MNHNY, SVGAGI (reference sequence). V lost 2 bases, J lost 7 bases, and 9 bases lay in between. The CDR3 bases are TGTGCCAGCAGTTACCTCGTCAGGAATTCACCCCTCCACTTT. The encoded protein is CASSYLVRNSPLHF.